The present entry profiles one T cell receptor (beta chain) with its context. What it binds is unknown. Patients were ruled out by autoimmune disease history or systemic immunosuppression. This specimen comes from a study of OX40 agonist ivuxolimab in advanced cancers. Whole-study context: A male proportion of 82.7% was recorded, with mean age roughly 62 years and range about 20 to 79.

V shed 1 base and J shed 4 bases, with 8 bases lying between them. Per germline, CDR1 SEHNR and CDR2 FQNEAQ (reference sequence). The length of the CDR3 is 14 residues. Here immunoSEQ multiplex PCR was the method, and the copy in TCRdb shows in-frame clones only, minus some. The sample lists 50,000 to 80,000 clones; about 90% were seen once. Findings of the study overall: The antigens recognized by the expanded peripheral T cells, that is their antigen specificity, were not determined. Expanded clones were, on average, more numerous in CD8+ T cells than in CD4+.

Sequences were derived from CD4+ or CD8+ T cells sorted from blood, sampled in a trial of the OX40 agonist ivuxolimab. V gene TRBV7-9 combines with J gene TRBJ2-1, with D tentatively TRBD1 (6 bases). This TCR was sampled from an adult with an advanced solid tumor such as melanoma, head and neck, liver or kidney cancer. This CDR3 reads CASSLDRVYNEQFF. DNA of the CDR3: TGTGCCAGCAGCTTAGACAGGGTTTACAATGAGCAGTTCTTC. Full variable domain (missing parts from reference TRBV7-9 and TRBJ2-1): DTGVSQNPRHKITKRGQNVTFRCDPISEHNRLYWYRQTLGQGPEFLTYFQNEAQLEKSRLLSDRFSAERPKGSFSTLEIQRTEQGDSAMYLCASSLDRVYNEQFFGPGTRLTVL.